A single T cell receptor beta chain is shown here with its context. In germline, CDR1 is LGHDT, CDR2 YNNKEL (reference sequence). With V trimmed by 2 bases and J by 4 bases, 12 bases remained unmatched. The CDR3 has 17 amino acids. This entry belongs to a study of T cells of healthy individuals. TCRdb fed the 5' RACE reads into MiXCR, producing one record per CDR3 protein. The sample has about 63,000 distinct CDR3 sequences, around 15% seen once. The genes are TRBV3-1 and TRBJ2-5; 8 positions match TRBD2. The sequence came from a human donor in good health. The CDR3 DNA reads TGTGCCAGCAGCCAATCCGGGACTAGTAGTGTGAGAGAGACCCAGTACTTC. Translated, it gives CASSQSGTSSVRETQYF.